What follows is one T cell receptor (beta chain) and its context. Its target is not known. Germline V gives CDR1 LGHNA, CDR2 YNFKEQ. V shed 4 bases and J 5 bases; nucleotides not matched to a gene: 11. This CDR3 region has 17 residues. The data belong to a study of T cells in localized non-small cell lung cancer. Some clones are missing from TCRdb's copy, which holds only in-frame ones; the method was immunoSEQ multiplex PCR. The sample includes 30,000 to 40,000 clones, approximately 80% of them seen just once. General study findings and limits: In adjacent lung, a median around 52 of the top 100 tumor clones were found.

The source of this sequence is a male donor aged 60 or over with stage II squamous cell lung carcinoma. Source: peripheral blood, taken before any cancer treatment. This rearrangement joins TRBV4-2 to TRBJ2-2; TRBD2 agrees at 9 bases. The CDR3 DNA reads TGTGCCAGCAGCCCACGCGGACTAGCGCTTGGGACCGGGGAGCTGTTTTTT. This translates into CASSPRGLALGTGELFF.